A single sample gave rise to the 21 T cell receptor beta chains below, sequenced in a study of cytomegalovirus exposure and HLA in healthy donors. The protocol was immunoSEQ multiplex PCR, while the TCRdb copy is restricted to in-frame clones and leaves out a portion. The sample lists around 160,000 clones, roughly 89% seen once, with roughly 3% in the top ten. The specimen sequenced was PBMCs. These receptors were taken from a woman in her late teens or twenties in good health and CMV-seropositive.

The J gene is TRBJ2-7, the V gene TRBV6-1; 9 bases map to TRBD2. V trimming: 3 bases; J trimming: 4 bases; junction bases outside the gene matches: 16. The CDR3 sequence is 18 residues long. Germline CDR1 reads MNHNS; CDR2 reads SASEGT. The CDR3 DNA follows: TGTGCCAGCAGTGATCCTAAAGTTAGCGGGGGCTACTTTTACGAGCAGTACTTC. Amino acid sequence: CASSDPKVSGGYFYEQYF.

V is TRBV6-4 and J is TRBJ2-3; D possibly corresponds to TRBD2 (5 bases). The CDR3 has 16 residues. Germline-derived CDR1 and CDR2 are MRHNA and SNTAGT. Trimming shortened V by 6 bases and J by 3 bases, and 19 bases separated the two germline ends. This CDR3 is CASSQPGSRGTDTQYF. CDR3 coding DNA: TGTGCCAGCAGCCAGCCGGGATCCCGAGGGACAGATACGCAGTATTTT.

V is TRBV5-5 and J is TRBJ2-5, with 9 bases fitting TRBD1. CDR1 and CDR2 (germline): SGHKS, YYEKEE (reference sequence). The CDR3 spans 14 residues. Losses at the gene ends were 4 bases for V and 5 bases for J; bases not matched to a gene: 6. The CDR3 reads CASSPGQGYETQYF. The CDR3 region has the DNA TGTGCCAGCAGCCCGGGACAGGGCTACGAGACCCAGTACTTC.

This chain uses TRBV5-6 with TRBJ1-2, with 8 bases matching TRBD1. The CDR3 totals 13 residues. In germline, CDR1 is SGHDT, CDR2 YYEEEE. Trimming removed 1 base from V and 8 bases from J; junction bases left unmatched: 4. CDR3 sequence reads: CASSLRTGSGYTF. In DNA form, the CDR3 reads TGTGCCAGCAGCTTGAGGACAGGGAGCGGCTACACCTTC.

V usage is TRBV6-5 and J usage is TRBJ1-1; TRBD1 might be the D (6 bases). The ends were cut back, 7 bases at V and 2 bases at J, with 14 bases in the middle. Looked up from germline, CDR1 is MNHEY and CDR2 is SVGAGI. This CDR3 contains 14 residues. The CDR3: CASNRASINTEAFF. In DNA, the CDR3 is TGTGCCAGCAACAGGGCAAGCATCAACACTGAAGCTTTCTTT.

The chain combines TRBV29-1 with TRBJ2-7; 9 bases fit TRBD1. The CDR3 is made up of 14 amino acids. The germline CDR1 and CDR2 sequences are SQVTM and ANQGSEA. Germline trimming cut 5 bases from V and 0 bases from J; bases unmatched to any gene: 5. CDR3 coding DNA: TGCAGCGTTTATGGACAGGGGAGCTCCTACGAGCAGTACTTC. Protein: CSVYGQGSSYEQYF.

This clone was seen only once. This chain's CDR3 is CASSPPGSNYGYTF. The CDR3, as DNA: TGTGCCAGCTCACCCCCTGGCTCTAACTATGGCTACACCTTC. This chain links TRBV18 with TRBJ1-2, with D uncertain. CDR3 length: 14 amino acids. Germline V lookup: CDR1 KGHSH, CDR2 LQKENI. Between the trimmed V and J ends, which lost 3 bases and 0 bases, there was a span of 8 bases.

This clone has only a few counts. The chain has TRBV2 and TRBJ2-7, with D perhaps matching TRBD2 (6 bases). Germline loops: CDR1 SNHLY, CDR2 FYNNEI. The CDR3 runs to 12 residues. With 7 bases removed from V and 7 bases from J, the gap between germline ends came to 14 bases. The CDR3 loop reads CASTGGGGEQYF. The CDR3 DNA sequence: TGTGCCAGCACAGGCGGAGGAGGGGAGCAGTACTTC. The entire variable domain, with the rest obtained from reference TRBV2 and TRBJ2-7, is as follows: EPEVTQTPSHQVTQMGQEVILRCVPISNHLYFYWYRQILGQKVEFLVSFYNNEISEKSEIFDDQFSVERPDGSNFTLKIRSTKLEDSAMYFCASTGGGGEQYFGPGTRLTVT.

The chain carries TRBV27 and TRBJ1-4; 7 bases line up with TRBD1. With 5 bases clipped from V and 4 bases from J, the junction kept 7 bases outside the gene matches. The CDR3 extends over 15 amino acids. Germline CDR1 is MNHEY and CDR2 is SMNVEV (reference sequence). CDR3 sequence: CASSPHRGGNEKLFF. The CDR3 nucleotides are TGTGCCAGCAGTCCCCACAGGGGAGGTAATGAAAAACTGTTTTTT.

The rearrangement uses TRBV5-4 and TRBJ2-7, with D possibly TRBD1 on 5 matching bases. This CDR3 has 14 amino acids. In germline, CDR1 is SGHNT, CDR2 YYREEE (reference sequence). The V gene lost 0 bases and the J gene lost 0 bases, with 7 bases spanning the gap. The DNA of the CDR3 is TGTGCCAGCAGCTTGGGACAGAACTCCTACGAGCAGTACTTC. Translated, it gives CASSLGQNSYEQYF.

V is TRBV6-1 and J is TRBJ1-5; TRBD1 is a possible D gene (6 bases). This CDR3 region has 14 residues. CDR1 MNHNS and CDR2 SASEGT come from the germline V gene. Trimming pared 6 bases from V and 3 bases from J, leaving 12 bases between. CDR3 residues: CASRSQGPNQPQHF. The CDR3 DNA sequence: TGTGCCAGCAGATCACAGGGACCCAATCAGCCCCAGCATTTT.

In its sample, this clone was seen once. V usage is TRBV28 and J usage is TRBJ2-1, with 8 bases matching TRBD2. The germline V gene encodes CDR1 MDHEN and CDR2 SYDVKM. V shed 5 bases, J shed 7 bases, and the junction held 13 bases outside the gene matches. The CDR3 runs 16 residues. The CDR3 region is CASSLTGLGSRNEQFF. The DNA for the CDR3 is TGTGCCAGCAGTCTTACGGGACTAGGTTCTCGGAATGAGCAGTTCTTC.

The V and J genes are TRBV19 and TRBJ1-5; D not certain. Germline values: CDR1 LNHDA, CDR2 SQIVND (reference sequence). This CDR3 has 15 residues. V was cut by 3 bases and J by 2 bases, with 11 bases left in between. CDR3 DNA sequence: TGTGCCAGTAGTATTCGCCCTCTAGGCAATCAGCCCCAGCATTTT. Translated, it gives CASSIRPLGNQPQHF.

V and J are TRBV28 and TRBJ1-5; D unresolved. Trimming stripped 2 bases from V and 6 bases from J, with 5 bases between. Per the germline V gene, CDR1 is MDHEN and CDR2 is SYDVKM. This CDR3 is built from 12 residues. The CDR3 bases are TGTGCCAGCAGTTTAAACGGTCAGCCCCAGCATTTT. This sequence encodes CASSLNGQPQHF.

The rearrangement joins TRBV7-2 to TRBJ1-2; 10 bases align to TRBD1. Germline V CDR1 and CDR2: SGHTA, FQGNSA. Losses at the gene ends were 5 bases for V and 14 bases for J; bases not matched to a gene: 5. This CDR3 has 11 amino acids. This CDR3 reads CASSPGQGVTF. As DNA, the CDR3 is TGTGCCAGCAGCCCTGGACAGGGGGTAACCTTC.

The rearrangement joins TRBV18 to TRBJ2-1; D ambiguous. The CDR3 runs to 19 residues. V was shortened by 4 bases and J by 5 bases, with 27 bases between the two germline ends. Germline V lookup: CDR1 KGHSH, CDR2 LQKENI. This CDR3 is CASSQNPPLIRSGDNEQFF. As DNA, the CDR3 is TGTGCCAGCTCACAAAACCCCCCTCTCATCCGCTCTGGAGACAATGAGCAGTTCTTC. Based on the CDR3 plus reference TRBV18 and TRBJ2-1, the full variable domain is NAGVMQNPRHLVRRRGQEARLRCSPMKGHSHVYWYRQLPEEGLKFMVYLQKENIIDESGMPKERFSAEFPKEGPSILRIQQVVRGDSAAYFCASSQNPPLIRSGDNEQFFGPGTRLTVL.

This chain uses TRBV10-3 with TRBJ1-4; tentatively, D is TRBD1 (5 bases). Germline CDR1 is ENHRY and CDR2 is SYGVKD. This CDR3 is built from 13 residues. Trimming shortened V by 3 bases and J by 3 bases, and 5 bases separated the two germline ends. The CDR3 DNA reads TGTGCCATCAGTGACAGGGCTAATGAAAAACTGTTTTTT. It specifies CAISDRANEKLFF.

The CDR3 nucleotides are TGTGCCAGCAGTCCTACGGGGAACACTGAAGCTTTCTTT. As protein: CASSPTGNTEAFF. The chain joins TRBV27 to TRBJ1-1; no reliable D call. Germline V gene lookup returns CDR1 MNHEY and CDR2 SMNVEV (reference sequence). V lost 5 bases and J lost 1, with 8 bases in between. The CDR3 has 13 residues.

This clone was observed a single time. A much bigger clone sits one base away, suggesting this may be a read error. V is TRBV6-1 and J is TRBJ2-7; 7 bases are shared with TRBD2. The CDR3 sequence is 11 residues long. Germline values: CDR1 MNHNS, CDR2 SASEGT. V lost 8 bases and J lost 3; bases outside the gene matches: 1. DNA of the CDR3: TGTGCCAGCGCGGGGGTCTACGAGCAGTACTTC. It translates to CASAGVYEQYF.

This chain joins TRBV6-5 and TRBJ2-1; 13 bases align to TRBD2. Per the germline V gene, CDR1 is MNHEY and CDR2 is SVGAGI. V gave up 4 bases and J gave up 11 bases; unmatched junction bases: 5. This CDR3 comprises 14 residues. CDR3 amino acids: CASSSGTSGVQQFF. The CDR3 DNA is TGTGCCAGCAGTTCCGGGACTAGCGGGGTTCAGCAGTTCTTC.

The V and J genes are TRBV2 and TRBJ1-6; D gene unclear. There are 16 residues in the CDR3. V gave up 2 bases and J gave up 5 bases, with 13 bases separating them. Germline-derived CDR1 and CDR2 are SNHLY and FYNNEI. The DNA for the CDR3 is TGTGCCAGCAGTGAAAAAATGGGCCGGAATAATTCACCCCTCCACTTT. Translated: CASSEKMGRNNSPLHF.